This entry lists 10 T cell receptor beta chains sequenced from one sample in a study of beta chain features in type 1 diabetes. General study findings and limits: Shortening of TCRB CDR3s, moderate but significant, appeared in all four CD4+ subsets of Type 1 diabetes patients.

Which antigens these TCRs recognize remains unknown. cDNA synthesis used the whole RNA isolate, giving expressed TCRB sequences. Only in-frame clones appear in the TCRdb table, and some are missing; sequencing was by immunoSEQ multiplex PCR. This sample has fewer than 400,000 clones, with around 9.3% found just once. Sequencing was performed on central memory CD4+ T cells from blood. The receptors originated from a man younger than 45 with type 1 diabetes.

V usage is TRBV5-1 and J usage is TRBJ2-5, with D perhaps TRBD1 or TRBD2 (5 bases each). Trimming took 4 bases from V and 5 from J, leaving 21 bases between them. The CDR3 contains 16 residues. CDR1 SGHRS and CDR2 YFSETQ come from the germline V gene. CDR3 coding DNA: TGCGCCAGCAGCGGGGGACGGAACCATGGAGGCGAGACCCAGTACTTC. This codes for CASSGGRNHGGETQYF.

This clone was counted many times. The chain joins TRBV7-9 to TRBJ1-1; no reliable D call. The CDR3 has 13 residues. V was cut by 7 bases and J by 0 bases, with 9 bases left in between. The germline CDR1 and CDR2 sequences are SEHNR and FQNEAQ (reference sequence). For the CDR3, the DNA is TGTGCCAGCATAAGAACCGTGAACACTGAAGCTTTCTTT. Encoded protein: CASIRTVNTEAFF.

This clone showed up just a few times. The CDR3 here is CASSLGILGQGNYEQYF. CDR3 bases: TGTGCCAGCAGCTTAGGAATTCTAGGACAGGGAAACTACGAGCAGTACTTC. The gene calls are TRBV11-2 and TRBJ2-7, with 8 positions matching TRBD1. CDR3 length: 17 amino acids. V gave up 1 base and J gave up 3 bases; unmatched junction bases: 11. Germline CDR1 and CDR2: SGHAT and FQNNGV.

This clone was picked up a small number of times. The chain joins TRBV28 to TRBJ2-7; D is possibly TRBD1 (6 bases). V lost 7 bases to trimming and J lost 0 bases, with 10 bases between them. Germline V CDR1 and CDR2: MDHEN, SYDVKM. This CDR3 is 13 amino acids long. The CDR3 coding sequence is TGTGCCAGCACGACAGGTAGCTCCTACGAGCAGTACTTC. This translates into CASTTGSSYEQYF. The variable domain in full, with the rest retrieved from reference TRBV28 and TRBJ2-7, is DVKVTQSSRYLVKRTGEKVFLECVQDMDHENMFWYRQDPGLGLRLIYFSYDVKMKEKGDIPEGYSVSREKKERFSLILESASTNQTSMYLCASTTGSSYEQYFGPGTRLTVT.

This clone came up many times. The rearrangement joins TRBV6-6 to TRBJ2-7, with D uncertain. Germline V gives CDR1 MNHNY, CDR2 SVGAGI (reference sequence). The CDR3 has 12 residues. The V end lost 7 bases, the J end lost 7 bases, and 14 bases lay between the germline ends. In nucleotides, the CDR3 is TGTGCCAGCACGGACCAAATGAGAGAGCAGTACTTC. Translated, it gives CASTDQMREQYF.

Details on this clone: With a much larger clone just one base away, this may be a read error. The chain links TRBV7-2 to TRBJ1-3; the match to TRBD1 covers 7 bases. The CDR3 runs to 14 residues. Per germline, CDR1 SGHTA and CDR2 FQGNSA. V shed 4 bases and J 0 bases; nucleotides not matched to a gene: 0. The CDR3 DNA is TGTGCCAGCAGCTGGGACAGCTCTGGAAACACCATATATTTT. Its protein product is CASSWDSSGNTIYF.

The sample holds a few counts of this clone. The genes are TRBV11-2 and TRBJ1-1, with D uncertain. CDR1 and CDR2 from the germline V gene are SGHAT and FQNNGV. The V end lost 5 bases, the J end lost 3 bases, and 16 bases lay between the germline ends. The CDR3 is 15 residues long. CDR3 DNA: TGTGCCAGCAGCCCCCTTTCTCGGGGTGACACTGAAGCTTTCTTT. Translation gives CASSPLSRGDTEAFF.

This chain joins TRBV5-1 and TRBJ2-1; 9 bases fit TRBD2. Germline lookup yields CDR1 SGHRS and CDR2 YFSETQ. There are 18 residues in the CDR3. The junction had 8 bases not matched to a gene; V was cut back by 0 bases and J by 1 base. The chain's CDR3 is CASSLEAGAGGSYNEQFF. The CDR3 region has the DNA TGCGCCAGCAGCTTGGAGGCGGGAGCGGGGGGTTCCTACAATGAGCAGTTCTTC.

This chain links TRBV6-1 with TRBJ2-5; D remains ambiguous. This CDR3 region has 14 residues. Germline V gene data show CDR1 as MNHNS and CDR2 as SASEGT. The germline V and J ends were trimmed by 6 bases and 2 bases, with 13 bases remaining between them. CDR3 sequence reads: CASRSEQRQETQYF. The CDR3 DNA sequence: TGTGCCAGCAGATCCGAGCAGAGGCAAGAGACCCAGTACTTC.

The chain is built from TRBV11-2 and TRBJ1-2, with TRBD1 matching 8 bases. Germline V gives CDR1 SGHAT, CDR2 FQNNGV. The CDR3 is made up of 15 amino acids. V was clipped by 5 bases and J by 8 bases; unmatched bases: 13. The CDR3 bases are TGTGCCAGCAGCCCGCAAGACAGGGGCGCAGGGGGCTACACCTTC. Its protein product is CASSPQDRGAGGYTF.